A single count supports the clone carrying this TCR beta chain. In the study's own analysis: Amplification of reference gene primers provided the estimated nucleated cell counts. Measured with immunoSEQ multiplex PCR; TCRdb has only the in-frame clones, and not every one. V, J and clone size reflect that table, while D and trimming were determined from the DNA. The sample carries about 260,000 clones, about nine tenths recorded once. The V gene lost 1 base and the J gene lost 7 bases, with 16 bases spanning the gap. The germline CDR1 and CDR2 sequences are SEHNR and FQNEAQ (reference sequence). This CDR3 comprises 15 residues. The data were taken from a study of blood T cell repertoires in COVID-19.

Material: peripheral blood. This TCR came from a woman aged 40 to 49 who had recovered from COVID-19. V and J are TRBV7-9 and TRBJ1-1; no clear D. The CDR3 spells CASSLVIVLPLEAFF. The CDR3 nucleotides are TGTGCCAGCAGCTTAGTTATAGTCCTACCTCTTGAAGCTTTCTTT.